This TCR beta chain was retrieved from a study of blood T cells in healthy people across ages. On this clonotype: Its antigen is not known.

Donors each provided roughly 9.6 milliliters of peripheral blood. Isolation of PBMCs gave at least 7 million cells per sample. General study results and limits: Unsorted PBMC input precluded a conclusive naive versus antigen-experienced comparison. Shifts in expanded clonotypes may have been confounded by donor CMV status, which was unknown.

Alongside a J-beta primer mix, a sample-barcoded 5' primer served in a second PCR lasting about 6 to 12 cycles. TCRdb fed the 5' RACE reads into MiXCR, producing one record per CDR3 protein. This sample has around 780,000 distinct CDR3 sequences, with more than 55% found just once. V was trimmed by 8 bases and J by 8 bases, leaving 20 bases between them. CDR3 size: 14 residues. Germline lookup yields CDR1 SGHRS and CDR2 YFSETQ. The specimen sequenced was blood. The chain uses TRBV5-1 and TRBJ2-1; D might be TRBD1 or TRBD2, each matching 5 bases. This TCR came from a man between 35 and 55 years old in good health. CDR3 sequence: CASYRDPERHEQFF. CDR3 sequence (DNA): TGCGCCAGTTACCGGGACCCAGAACGGCATGAGCAGTTCTTC. The complete variable domain, with remaining parts taken from reference TRBV5-1 and TRBJ2-1, reads KAGVTQTPRYLIKTRGQQVTLSCSPISGHRSVSWYQQTPGQGLQFLFEYFSETQRNKGNFPGRFSGRQFSNSRSEMNVSTLELGDSALYLCASYRDPERHEQFFGPGTRLTVL.